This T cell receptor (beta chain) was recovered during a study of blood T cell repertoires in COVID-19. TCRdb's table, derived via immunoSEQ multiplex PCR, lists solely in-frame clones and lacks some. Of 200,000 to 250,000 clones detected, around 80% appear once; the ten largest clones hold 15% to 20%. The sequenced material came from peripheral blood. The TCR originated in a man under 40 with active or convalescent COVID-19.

The CDR3 loop is CSVGRGQTEAFF. DNA for the CDR3: TGCAGCGTAGGTAGGGGTCAGACTGAAGCTTTCTTT. This rearrangement joins TRBV29-1 to TRBJ1-1, with a weak D call TRBD1 (5 bases). CDR1 is SQVTM, CDR2 ANQGSEA, per germline. The CDR3 is 12 amino acids. With 6 bases removed from V and 5 bases from J, the gap between germline ends came to 13 bases. The whole variable domain, remainder taken from reference TRBV29-1 and TRBJ1-1, is SAVISQKPSRDICQRGTSLTIQCQVDSQVTMMFWYRQQPGQSLTLIATANQGSEATYESGFVIDKFPISRPNLTFSTLTVSNMSPEDSSIYLCSVGRGQTEAFFGQGTRLTVV.